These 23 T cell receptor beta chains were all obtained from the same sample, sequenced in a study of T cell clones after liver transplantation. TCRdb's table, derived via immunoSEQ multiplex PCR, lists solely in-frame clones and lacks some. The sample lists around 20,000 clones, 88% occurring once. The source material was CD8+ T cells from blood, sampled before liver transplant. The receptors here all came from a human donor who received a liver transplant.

CDR3 sequence: CASSQRGTEAFF. The CDR3 nucleotides are TGCGCCAGCAGCCAACGGGGAACTGAAGCTTTCTTT. The J gene is TRBJ1-1, the V gene TRBV4-1; D gene uncertain. The V end was cut by 2 bases, the J end by 5 bases, with 6 bases between. Germline CDR1 is MGHRA and CDR2 is YSYEKL. This CDR3 spans 12 amino acids.

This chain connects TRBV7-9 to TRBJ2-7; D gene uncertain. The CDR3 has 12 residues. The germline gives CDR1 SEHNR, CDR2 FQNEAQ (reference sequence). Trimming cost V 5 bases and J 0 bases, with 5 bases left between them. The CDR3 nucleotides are TGTGCCAGCAGCCAGAGCTCCTACGAGCAGTACTTC. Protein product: CASSQSSYEQYF.

CDR3 protein: CSAPWGEQFF. The CDR3 coding sequence is TGCAGTGCCCCCTGGGGTGAGCAGTTCTTC. The V call is TRBV20-1, the J call TRBJ2-1, with D hard to call. Trimming took 6 bases from V and 9 from J, leaving 9 bases between them. Germline V lookup: CDR1 DFQATT, CDR2 SNEGSKA (reference sequence). The CDR3 loop spans 10 amino acids.

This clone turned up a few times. The CDR3 DNA sequence: TGTGCCAGCAGTTCCGCGTCGAGCACAGATACGCAGTATTTT. Translation gives CASSSASSTDTQYF. The rearrangement joins TRBV27 to TRBJ2-3; D remains ambiguous. Germline loops: CDR1 MNHEY, CDR2 SMNVEV (reference sequence). This CDR3 is built from 14 residues. The V end lost 4 bases, the J end lost 0 bases, and 8 bases lay between the germline ends.

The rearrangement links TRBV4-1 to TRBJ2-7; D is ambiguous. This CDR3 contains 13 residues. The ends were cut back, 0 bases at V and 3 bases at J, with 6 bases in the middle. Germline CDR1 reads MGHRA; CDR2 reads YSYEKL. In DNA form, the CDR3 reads TGCGCCAGCAGCCAAGAATTTGGCTACGAGCAGTACTTC. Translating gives CASSQEFGYEQYF.

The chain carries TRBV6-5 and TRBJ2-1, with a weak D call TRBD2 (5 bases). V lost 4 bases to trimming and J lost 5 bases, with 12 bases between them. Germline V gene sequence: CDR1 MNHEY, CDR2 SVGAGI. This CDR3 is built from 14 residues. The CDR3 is CASSSPGIDNEQFF. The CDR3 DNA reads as TGTGCCAGCAGTTCCCCGGGGATAGACAATGAGCAGTTCTTC.

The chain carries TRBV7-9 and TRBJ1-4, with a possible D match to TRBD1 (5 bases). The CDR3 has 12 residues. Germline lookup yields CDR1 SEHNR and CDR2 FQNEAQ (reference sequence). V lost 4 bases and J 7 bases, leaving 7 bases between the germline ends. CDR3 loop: CASSWGGEKLFF. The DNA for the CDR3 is TGTGCCAGCAGCTGGGGGGGTGAAAAACTGTTTTTT. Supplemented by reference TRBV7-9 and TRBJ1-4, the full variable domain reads DTGVSQNPRHKITKRGQNVTFRCDPISEHNRLYWYRQTLGQGPEFLTYFQNEAQLEKSRLLSDRFSAERPKGSFSTLEIQRTEQGDSAMYLCASSWGGEKLFFGSGTQLSVL.

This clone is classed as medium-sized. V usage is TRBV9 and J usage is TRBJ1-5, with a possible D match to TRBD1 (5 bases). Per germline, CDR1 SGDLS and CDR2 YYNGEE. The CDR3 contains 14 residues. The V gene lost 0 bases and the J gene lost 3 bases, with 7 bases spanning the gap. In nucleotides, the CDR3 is TGTGCCAGCAGCGTAGAGGACAACAATCAGCCCCAGCATTTT. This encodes CASSVEDNNQPQHF. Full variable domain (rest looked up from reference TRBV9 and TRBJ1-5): DSGVTQTPKHLITATGQRVTLRCSPRSGDLSVYWYQQSLDQGLQFLIQYYNGEERAKGNILERFSAQQFPDLHSELNLSSLELGDSALYFCASSVEDNNQPQHFGDGTRLSIL.

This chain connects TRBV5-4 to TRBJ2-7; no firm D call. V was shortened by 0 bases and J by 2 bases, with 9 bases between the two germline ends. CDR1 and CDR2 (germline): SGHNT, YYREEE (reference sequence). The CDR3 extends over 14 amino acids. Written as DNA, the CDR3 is TGTGCCAGCAGCTTGGAAAAGACAACCTACGAGCAGTACTTC. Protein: CASSLEKTTYEQYF. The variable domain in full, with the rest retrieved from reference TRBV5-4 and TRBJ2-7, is ETGVTQSPTHLIKTRGQQVTLRCSSQSGHNTVSWYQQALGQGPQFIFQYYREEENGRGNFPPRFSGLQFPNYSSELNVNALELDDSALYLCASSLEKTTYEQYFGPGTRLTVT.

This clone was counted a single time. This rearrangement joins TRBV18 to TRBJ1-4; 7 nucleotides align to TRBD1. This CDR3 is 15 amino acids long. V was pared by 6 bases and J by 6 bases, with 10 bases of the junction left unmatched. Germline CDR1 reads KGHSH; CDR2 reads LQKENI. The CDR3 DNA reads TGTGCCAGCTCTCTTGGACAGGATGTATATGAAAAACTGTTTTTT. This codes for CASSLGQDVYEKLFF. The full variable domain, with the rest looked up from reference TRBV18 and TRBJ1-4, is NAGVMQNPRHLVRRRGQEARLRCSPMKGHSHVYWYRQLPEEGLKFMVYLQKENIIDESGMPKERFSAEFPKEGPSILRIQQVVRGDSAAYFCASSLGQDVYEKLFFGSGTQLSVL.

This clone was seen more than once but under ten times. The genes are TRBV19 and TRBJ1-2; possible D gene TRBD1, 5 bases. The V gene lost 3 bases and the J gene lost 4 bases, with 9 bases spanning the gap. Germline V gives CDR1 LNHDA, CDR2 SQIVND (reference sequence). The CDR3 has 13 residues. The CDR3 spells CASSIQGPYGYTF. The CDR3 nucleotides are TGTGCCAGTAGTATCCAGGGTCCCTATGGCTACACCTTC.

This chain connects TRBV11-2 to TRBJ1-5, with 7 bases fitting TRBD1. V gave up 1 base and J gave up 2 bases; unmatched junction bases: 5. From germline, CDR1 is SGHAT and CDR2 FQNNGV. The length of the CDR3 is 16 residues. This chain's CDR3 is CASSLGIQGGNQPQHF. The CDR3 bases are TGTGCCAGCAGCTTAGGGATCCAGGGGGGCAATCAGCCCCAGCATTTT. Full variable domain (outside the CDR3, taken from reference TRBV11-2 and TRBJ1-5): EAGVAQSPRYKIIEKRQSVAFWCNPISGHATLYWYQQILGQGPKLLIQFQNNGVVDDSQLPKDRFSAERLKGVDSTLKIQPAKLEDSAVYLCASSLGIQGGNQPQHFGDGTRLSIL.

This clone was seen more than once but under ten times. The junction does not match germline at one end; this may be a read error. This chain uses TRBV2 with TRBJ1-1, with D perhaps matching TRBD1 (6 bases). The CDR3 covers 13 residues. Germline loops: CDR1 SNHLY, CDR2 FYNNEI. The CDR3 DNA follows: TGTGCCAGCGGTGATACAGGGTCCGGTGAAGCTTTCTTT. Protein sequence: CASGDTGSGEAFF.

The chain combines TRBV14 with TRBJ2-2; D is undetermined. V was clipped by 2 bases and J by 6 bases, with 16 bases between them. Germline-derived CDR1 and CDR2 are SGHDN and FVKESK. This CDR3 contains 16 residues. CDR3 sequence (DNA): TGTGCCAGCAGCCAATCGACTGAGCACCTTCCCGGGGAGCTGTTTTTT. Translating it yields CASSQSTEHLPGELFF.

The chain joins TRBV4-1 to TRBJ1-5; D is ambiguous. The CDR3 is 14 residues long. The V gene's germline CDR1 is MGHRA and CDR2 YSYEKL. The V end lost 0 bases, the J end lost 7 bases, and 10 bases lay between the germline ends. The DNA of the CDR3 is TGCGCCAGCAGCCAAGAACCACGGTGGCAGCCCCAGCATTTT. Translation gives CASSQEPRWQPQHF.

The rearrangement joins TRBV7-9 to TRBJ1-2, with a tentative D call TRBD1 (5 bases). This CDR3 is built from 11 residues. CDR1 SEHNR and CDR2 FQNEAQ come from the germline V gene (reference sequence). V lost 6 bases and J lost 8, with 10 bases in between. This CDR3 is CASSEGLGYTF. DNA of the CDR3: TGTGCCAGCAGTGAGGGGTTAGGCTACACCTTC. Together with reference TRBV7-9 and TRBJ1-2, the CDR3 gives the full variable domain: DTGVSQNPRHKITKRGQNVTFRCDPISEHNRLYWYRQTLGQGPEFLTYFQNEAQLEKSRLLSDRFSAERPKGSFSTLEIQRTEQGDSAMYLCASSEGLGYTFGSGTRLTVV.

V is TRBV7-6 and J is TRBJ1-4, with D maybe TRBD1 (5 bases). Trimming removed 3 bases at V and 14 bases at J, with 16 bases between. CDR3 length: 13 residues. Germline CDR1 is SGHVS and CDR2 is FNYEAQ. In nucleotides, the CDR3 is TGTGCCAGCAGCTTTTCCCGGGACCCCCTGCTGTTTTTT. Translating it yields CASSFSRDPLLFF.

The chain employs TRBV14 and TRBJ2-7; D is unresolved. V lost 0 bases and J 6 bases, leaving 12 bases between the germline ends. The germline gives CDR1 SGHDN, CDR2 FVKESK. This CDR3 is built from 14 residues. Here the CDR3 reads CASSQDVGPIEQYF. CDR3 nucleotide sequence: TGTGCCAGCAGCCAAGATGTCGGCCCGATCGAGCAGTACTTC.

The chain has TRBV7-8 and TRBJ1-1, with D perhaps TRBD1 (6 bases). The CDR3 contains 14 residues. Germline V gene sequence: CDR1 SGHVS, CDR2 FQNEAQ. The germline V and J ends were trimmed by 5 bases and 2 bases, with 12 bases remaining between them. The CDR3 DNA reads TGTGCCAGCAGCCCCCAACAGGGAAACACTGAAGCTTTCTTT. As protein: CASSPQQGNTEAFF.

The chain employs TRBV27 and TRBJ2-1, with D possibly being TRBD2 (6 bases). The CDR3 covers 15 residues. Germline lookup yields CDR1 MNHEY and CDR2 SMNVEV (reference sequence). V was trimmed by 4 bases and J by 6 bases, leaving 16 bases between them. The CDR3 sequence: CASSSIAVRINEQFF. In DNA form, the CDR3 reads TGTGCCAGCAGTTCGATAGCGGTCCGTATCAATGAGCAGTTCTTC.

CDR3 nucleotide sequence: TGTGCCAGCAGTTCCTGGGGCCGGTCATACGGCTACGAGCAGTACTTC. Translation: CASSSWGRSYGYEQYF. The chain uses TRBV27 and TRBJ2-7; maybe TRBD1 (5 bases). Germline CDR1 and CDR2: MNHEY and SMNVEV (reference sequence). Deletions cut 4 bases from V and 3 bases from J, with 19 bases between. The CDR3 sequence is 16 residues long.

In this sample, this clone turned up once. The CDR3 sequence: CASGGMGLHYGYTF. The CDR3 coding sequence is TGTGCCAGCGGGGGGATGGGATTACACTATGGCTACACCTTC. V gene TRBV28 combines with J gene TRBJ1-2, with a weak D call TRBD1 (5 bases). CDR1 is MDHEN and CDR2 is SYDVKM in the germline V gene. V lost 8 bases and J 3 bases, leaving 16 bases between the germline ends. This CDR3 has 14 residues.

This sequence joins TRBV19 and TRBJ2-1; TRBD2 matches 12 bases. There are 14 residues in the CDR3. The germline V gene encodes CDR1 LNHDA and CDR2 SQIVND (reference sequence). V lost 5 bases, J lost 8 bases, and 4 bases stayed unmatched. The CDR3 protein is CASSPSGRAYEQFF. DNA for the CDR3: TGTGCCAGTAGTCCTAGCGGGAGGGCGTATGAGCAGTTCTTC.